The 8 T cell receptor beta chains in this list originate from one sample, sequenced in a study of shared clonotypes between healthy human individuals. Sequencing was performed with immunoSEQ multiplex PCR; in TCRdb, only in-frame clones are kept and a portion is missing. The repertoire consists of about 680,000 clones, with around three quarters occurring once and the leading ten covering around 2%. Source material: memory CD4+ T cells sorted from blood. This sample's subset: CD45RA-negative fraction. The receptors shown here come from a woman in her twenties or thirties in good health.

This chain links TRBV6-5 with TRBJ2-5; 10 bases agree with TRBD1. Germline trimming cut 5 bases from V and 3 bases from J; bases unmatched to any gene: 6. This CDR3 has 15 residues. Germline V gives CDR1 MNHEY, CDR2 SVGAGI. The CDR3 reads CASSKDRGWKETQYF. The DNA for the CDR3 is TGTGCCAGCAGTAAGGACAGGGGGTGGAAAGAGACCCAGTACTTC.

The CDR3 protein is CASSFMGQTYEQYF. CDR3 DNA: TGCGCCAGCAGCTTTATGGGACAGACCTACGAGCAGTACTTC. The chain uses TRBV5-1 and TRBJ2-7; TRBD1 agrees at 7 bases. The germline CDR1 and CDR2 sequences are SGHRS and YFSETQ. CDR3 size: 14 residues. V shed 2 bases, J shed 2 bases, and the junction held 4 bases outside the gene matches.

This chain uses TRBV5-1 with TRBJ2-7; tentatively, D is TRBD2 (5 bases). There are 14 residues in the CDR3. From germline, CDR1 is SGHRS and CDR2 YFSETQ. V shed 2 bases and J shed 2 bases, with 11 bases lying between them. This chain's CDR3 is CASSFGIGPYEQYF. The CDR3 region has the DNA TGCGCCAGCAGCTTCGGGATCGGCCCCTACGAGCAGTACTTC. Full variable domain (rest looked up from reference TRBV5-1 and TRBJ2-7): KAGVTQTPRYLIKTRGQQVTLSCSPISGHRSVSWYQQTPGQGLQFLFEYFSETQRNKGNFPGRFSGRQFSNSRSEMNVSTLELGDSALYLCASSFGIGPYEQYFGPGTRLTVT.

This CDR3 reads CASSSVGTSGTNEQFF. In DNA, the CDR3 is TGTGCCAGCAGCTCGGTGGGGACTAGCGGGACTAATGAGCAGTTCTTC. The chain carries TRBV7-2 and TRBJ2-1; 13 bases match TRBD2. The junction had 7 bases not matched to a gene; V was cut back by 4 bases and J by 7 bases. This CDR3 is built from 16 residues. CDR1 and CDR2 (germline): SGHTA, FQGNSA.

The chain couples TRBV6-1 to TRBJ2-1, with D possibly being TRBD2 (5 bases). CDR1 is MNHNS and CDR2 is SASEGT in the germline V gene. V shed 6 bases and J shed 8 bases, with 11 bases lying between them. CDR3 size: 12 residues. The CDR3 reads CASSEGGDEQFF. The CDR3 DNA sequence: TGTGCCAGCAGCGAGGGTGGTGATGAGCAGTTCTTC.

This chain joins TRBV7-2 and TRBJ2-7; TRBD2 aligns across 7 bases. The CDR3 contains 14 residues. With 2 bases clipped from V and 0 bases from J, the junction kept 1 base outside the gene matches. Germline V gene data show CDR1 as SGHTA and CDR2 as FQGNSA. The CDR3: CASSLSGGSYEQYF. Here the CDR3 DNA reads TGTGCCAGCAGCTTATCGGGGGGCTCCTACGAGCAGTACTTC.

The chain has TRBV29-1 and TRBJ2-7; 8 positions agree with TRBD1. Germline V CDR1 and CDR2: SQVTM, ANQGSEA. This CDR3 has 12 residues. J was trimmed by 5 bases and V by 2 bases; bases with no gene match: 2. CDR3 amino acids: CSVEQGADEQYF. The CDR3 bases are TGCAGCGTTGAACAGGGGGCCGACGAGCAGTACTTC.

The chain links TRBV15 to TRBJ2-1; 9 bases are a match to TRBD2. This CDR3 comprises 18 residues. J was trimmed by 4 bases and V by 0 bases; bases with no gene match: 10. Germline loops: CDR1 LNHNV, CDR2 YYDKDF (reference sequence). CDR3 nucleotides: TGTGCCACCAGCAGAGAGGCAACGCCCAGCGGGAGGTACAATGAGCAGTTCTTC. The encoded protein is CATSREATPSGRYNEQFF.